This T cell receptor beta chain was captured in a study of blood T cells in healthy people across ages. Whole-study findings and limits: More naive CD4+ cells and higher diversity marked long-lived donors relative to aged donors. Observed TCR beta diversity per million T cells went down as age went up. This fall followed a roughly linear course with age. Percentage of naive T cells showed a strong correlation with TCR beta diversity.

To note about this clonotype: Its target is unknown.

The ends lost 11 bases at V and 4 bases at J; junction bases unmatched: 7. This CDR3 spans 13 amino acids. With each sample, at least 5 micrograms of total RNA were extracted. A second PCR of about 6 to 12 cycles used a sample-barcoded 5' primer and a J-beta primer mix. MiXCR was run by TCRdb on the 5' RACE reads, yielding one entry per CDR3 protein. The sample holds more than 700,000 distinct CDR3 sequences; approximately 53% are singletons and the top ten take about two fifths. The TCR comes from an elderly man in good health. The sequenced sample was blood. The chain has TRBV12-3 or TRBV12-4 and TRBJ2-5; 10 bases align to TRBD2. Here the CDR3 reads CAGRASGRETQYF. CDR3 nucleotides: TGTGCCGGCCGGGCTAGCGGGAGAGAGACCCAGTACTTC.